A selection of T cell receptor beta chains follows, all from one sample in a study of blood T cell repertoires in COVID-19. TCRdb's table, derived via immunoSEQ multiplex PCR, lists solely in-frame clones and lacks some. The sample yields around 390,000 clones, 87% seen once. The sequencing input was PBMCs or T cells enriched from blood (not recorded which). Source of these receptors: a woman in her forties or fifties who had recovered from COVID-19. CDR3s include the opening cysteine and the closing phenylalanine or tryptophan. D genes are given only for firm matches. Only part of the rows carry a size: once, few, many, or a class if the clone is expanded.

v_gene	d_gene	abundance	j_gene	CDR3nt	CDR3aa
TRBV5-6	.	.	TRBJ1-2	TGTGCCAGCAGCTTGATGGCATCCTATGGCTACACCTTC	CASSLMASYGYTF
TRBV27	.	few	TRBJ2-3	TGTGCCAGCAGTTTTTCCGCGGGCACAGATACGCAGTATTTT	CASSFSAGTDTQYF
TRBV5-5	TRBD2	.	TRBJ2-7	TGTGCCAGCAGCAGCGGACTAGCAGCGAACTACGAGCAGTACTTC	CASSSGLAANYEQYF
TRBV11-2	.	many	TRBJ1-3	TGTGCCAGCAGCTTAGATAGAGGGCGTGTTGGAAACACCATATATTTT	CASSLDRGRVGNTIYF
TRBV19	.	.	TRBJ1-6	TGTGCCAGTAGTCCCATCGACAGGACCAATAATTCACCCCTCCACTTT	CASSPIDRTNNSPLHF
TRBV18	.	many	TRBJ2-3	TGTGCCAGCTCCTCCGGTCGCGTAACCGTCCTTACTGGCACAGATACGCAGTATTTT	CASSSGRVTVLTGTDTQYF
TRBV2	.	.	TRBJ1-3	TGTGCCAGCCAACAGTACAACACCATATATTTT	CASQQYNTIYF
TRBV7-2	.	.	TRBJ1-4	TGTGCCAGCAGCTTCCCAGGCACTAATGAAAAACTGTTTTTT	CASSFPGTNEKLFF
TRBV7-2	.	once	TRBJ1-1	TGTGCCAGCAGCTTCGGACAAATGAACACTGAAGCTTTCTTT	CASSFGQMNTEAFF
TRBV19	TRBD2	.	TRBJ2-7	TGTGCCAGTAGTATCGTTGCGGGGGTTAGCTACGAGCAGTACTTC	CASSIVAGVSYEQYF
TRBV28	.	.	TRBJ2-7	TGTGCCAGCAGTTTATTGAGCTACGAGCAGTACTTC	CASSLLSYEQYF
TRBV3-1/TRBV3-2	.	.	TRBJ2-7	TGTGCCAGCAGCCACAACTACGAGCAGTACTTC	CASSHNYEQYF
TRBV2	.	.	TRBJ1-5	TGTGCCAGCAGTGACGGAGTTCAGCCCCAGCATTTT	CASSDGVQPQHF
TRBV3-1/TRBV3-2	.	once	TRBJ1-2	TGTGCCAGCAGCCGCCTCGGTGGCTACACCTTC	CASSRLGGYTF
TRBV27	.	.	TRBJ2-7	TGTGCCAGCAGTTTAACGGGAAGCTCCTACGAGCAGTACTTC	CASSLTGSSYEQYF
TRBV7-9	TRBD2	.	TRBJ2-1	TGTGCCAGCAGCTTACTAGCGGGGATCACACGCTACAATGAGCAGTTCTTC	CASSLLAGITRYNEQFF
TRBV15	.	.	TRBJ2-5	TGTGCCACCAGCAGAGACAGGGTTGCGGAGACCCAGTACTTC	CATSRDRVAETQYF
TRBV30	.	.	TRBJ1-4	TGTGCCTGGAGTGAGGGCCCCGGGGCAACTAATGAAAAACTGTTTTTT	CAWSEGPGATNEKLFF
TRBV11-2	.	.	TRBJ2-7	TGTGCCAGCAGCTCCAGACCGATGGAGCCCTACGAGCAGTACTTC	CASSSRPMEPYEQYF
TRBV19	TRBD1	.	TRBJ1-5	TGTGCCAGTAGTAGAGACAGGGGCTCAAGCAATCAGCCCCAGCATTTT	CASSRDRGSSNQPQHF
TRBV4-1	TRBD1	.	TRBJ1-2	TGCGCCAGCAGCCAACCAATCCCGACAGGGGTCCTCCCTGGCTACACCTTC	CASSQPIPTGVLPGYTF
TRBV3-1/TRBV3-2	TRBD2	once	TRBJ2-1	TGTGCCAGCAGCCAAACTAGCGGGGCCCCGAGCTCCTACAATGAGCAGTTCTTC	CASSQTSGAPSSYNEQFF
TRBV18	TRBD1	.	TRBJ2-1	TGTGCCAGCTCCTCGGGACAGTATATCCTCTATGAGCAGTTCTTC	CASSSGQYILYEQFF
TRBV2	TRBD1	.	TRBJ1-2	TGTGCCAGCAGTCTACAGGGGGTTAACTATGGCTACACCTTC	CASSLQGVNYGYTF
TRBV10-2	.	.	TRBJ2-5	TGCGCCAGCACACCCCAGAGGAGGCAAGAGACCCAGTACTTC	CASTPQRRQETQYF
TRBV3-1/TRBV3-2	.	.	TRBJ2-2	TGTGCCAGCAGCCAAGATTTAGCGCCGAACACCGGGGAGCTGTTTTTT	CASSQDLAPNTGELFF
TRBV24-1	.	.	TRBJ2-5	TGTGCCACCAGTGATTTCGGGAGAGTATCGGAGGATCTAGGGACCCAGTACTTC	CATSDFGRVSEDLGTQYF
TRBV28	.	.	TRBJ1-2	TGTGCCAGCAGTCCTAGAAGGTCTAACTATGGCTACACCTTC	CASSPRRSNYGYTF
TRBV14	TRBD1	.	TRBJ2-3	TGTGCCAGCAGCCAGACAGGGGATACGCAGTATTTT	CASSQTGDTQYF
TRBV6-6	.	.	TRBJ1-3	TGTGCCAGCGTCCCTTTCCACACAGGACCAGGAAACACCATATATTTT	CASVPFHTGPGNTIYF
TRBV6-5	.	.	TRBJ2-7	TGTGCCAGCAAGATAGGGGTTAACAGCGCCTACGAGCAGTACTTC	CASKIGVNSAYEQYF
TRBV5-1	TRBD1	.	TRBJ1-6	TGCGCCAGCAGCTTAGGACAGGGCTCGAATTCACCCCTCCACTTT	CASSLGQGSNSPLHF
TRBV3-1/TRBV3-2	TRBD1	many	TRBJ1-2	TGTGCCAGCAGCCAAGTCGGGACAGGGCGGGGATATGGCTACACCTTC	CASSQVGTGRGYGYTF
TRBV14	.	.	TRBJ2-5	TGTGCCAGCAGCCTAGAGCGGAGAGAAGAGACCCAGTACTTC	CASSLERREETQYF
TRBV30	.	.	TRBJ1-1	TGTGCCTGGAGGTCTAGCCCAGCGGGGACTGAAGCTTTCTTT	CAWRSSPAGTEAFF
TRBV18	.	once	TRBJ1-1	TGTGCCAGCTCACCGGACAGATGGAACACTGAAGCTTTCTTT	CASSPDRWNTEAFF
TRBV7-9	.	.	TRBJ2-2	TGTGCCAGCAGCTTTAACAGACCCCTGGGTGCCGGGGAGCTGTTTTTT	CASSFNRPLGAGELFF
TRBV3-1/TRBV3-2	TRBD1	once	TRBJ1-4	TGTGCCAGCAGCACGCGTTCCGGGACAGGGAATGAAAAACTGTTTTTT	CASSTRSGTGNEKLFF
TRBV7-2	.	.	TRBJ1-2	TGTGCCAGCTTCCGAGGAAATGGCTACACCTTC	CASFRGNGYTF
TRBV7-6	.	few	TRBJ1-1	TGTGCCAGCAGCGCAAGGACAGTCCGTGGCACTGAAGCTTTCTTT	CASSARTVRGTEAFF
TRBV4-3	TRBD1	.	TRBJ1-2	TGCGCCAGCAGCCAAGATCCGCAGGGGGGTAACTATGGCTACACCTTC	CASSQDPQGGNYGYTF
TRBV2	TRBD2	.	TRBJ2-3	TGTGCCAGCAGTCCGAGCACGACTAGCGGGGGGGCAGATACGCAGTATTTT	CASSPSTTSGGADTQYF
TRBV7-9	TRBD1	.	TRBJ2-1	TGTGCCAGCAGCTTACAAGAGGGGGCCGGCAATGAGCAGTTCTTC	CASSLQEGAGNEQFF